This T cell receptor (beta chain) was retrieved from a study of regulatory T cells in long-lasting Graves disease (TCRdb year 2021). A note on the overall study: In the newly diagnosed Graves' disease group, patients had been taking antithyroid drugs for less than 3 months. TCR sequencing covered approximately 13 persistent and approximately 20 newly diagnosed Graves' disease patients, around 35 samples in total. Persistent Graves' disease patients were compared with newly diagnosed Graves' disease patients by peripheral blood TCR sequencing and RNA sequencing. The study was conducted in China and was registered as a clinical trial.

The label giving this sample's time point can be read as: newly diagnosed GD, antithyroid drugs for less than 3 months. RNA was extracted from PBMCs in TRIzol for both TCR sequencing and RNA sequencing. The diagnosis of Graves' disease was made according to American Thyroid Association guidelines. Patients for the study were recruited at an endocrinology department in Xi'an, China. Each patient gave about 9.1 milliliters of peripheral blood, collected in an EDTA anticoagulant tube. Ficoll Paque Plus density gradient separation was used to isolate PBMCs, and no additional T cell sorting was done. RNA quality was checked with an Agilent 2100 Bioanalyzer and agarose gel, and concentration with a NanoDrop 2000. Library method: multiplex PCR. Sequencing instrument: Illumina HiSeq 4000. iRepertoire HTBI primers and Arm-PCR amplification of CDR3 regions were used to construct TCR beta libraries. PCR products were gel purified before sequencing. The paper's data handling went like this. Across samples, 55 to 80 TRBV and around 15 TRBJ segments were identified and used for gene usage analysis of CDR3 amino acid clonotypes. Filtered high-quality paired reads were merged into contigs using COPE and FqMerger. Contigs were aligned with BLAST to IMGT TRBV, TRBD and TRBJ reference genes, and CDR3 was defined per IMGT. Any clonotype with a frequency above 0.1% was classified as a highly expanded clone. Repertoire diversity was measured by Shannon entropy, and V-J evenness by the Gini coefficient. Clonotypes shared by more than one individual were considered public. TCRdb reworked the public reads: Q25 trimming with fastp, MiXCR clone assembly, productive beta chains retained. Each entry merges the rows of one CDR3 protein and shows their most common DNA and genes. These V and J calls originate from TCRdb's pipeline instead of the authors' own analysis. The sample table lists about 620,000 distinct CDR3 sequences, 15% to 20% of them with a count of one. The ten largest clones represent 15% to 20% of the sample.

Paper-wide results and their limitations: The authors noted that the small sample size was a limitation that may lower accuracy. Sequencing and analysis were restricted to the TCR beta chain. Peripheral blood alone was examined, since thyroid tissue, which constituted the primary lesion, could not be accessed. Lower TCR Shannon entropy and fewer highly expanded clones were observed in persistent Graves' disease patients than in newly diagnosed patients, which suggested clonal expansion. More public clonotypes were shared among persistent patients (around 2,600) than among newly diagnosed patients (just under 1,000).

As regards this clonotype: Its cognate antigen has yet to be identified. A read error may produce the germline difference seen at one junction end.

Separately, the same data were catalogued under a study of T cells in Graves' hyperthyroidism and ophthalmopathy. That second report states: Stable Graves' hyperthyroidism was defined as the absence of progression to ophthalmopathy over 18 months of follow-up. Hyperthyroidism patients were newly diagnosed, had a disease duration of under 2 months, and were aged 18 to 65 years. The study excluded patients with uncontrolled infections, other autoimmune diseases, pregnancy or lactation. Diagnoses were established on the basis of clinical symptoms, serum thyroxine and TRAb, thyroid ultrasound, and orbital computed tomography. For the first round of RT-PCR on the TCR CDR3, the HTBI primer set was used together with the Qiagen OneStep RT-PCR kit. Most expanded thyroid clonotypes (frequency above 0.001) were also detected in blood, suggesting blood repertoires may reflect thyroid immune responses. A model built on a 13 V-J signature distinguished ophthalmopathy from stable hyperthyroidism, reaching 85% to 90% sensitivity and under 84% specificity in cross-validation and 80%/75% in testing. In validation, the model predicted progression to ophthalmopathy a median of roughly 6.1 months before onset, with roughly 68% sensitivity and just under 75% specificity. TCR V-J signatures able to tell the groups apart were searched for in a discovery cohort of 100 or so patients, of whom 43 had Graves' ophthalmopathy and more than 55 had stable Graves' hyperthyroidism. An independent validation cohort of 18 to 20 hyperthyroidism patients and approximately 16 patients who later progressed to ophthalmopathy tested prospective prediction of ophthalmopathy. The approximately 95 discovery patients were divided at random into training and test sets in a 7:3 ratio. Thyroid tissue and blood T-cell repertoires from several Graves' hyperthyroidism patients were also compared in the study. Once sampling was done, hyperthyroidism patients were given methimazole at a starting dose of 30 mg daily, whereas ophthalmopathy patients were given high-dose intravenous methylprednisolone. Libraries were constructed in a second round of multiplex PCR, after which size selection and purification were performed. Sequencing of the libraries was done on an Illumina HiSeq2000 using paired-end 100 bp reads. SOAPnuke was used to process the raw data, throwing out any read that contained adapters or uncalled bases, had a mean Phred below 15, or lacked an exact constant-primer or identifier match. High-quality paired reads were merged using COPE v1.2.5, and each unique nucleotide sequence was defined as a clonotype. MiTCR v1.1 was used to align clonotypes to the IMGT TRBV, TRBD and TRBJ reference segments. Analysis was restricted to V-J combinations with a frequency above 0.0001, which covered 99.2% of repertoires. The TCS score was defined as the ratio of F50 (clonal expansion) to E x V (chaos), calculated using BLOSUM62-based TCRdist between CDR3 peptides within each V-J. Welch's t-statistics and random forest reduced 500 to 550 V-J features to 10 to 15, which were used in a naive Bayes classifier (R e1071). No statistical method was used to fix the sample size in advance, and group allocation was not hidden from the investigators. TCR Vbeta CDR3 sequencing of roughly 140 peripheral blood samples (43 ophthalmopathy, about 80 hyperthyroidism and roughly 17 progressor patients) is reported in the paper.

This specimen consisted of peripheral blood mononuclear cells (PBMCs), obtained at new diagnosis, from a patient treated with antithyroid drugs. This TCR came from a woman between 25 and 40 years old with Graves disease. Donor details come from another sample of the same person, matched by shared clones.

In nucleotide form, the sequence is TGTGTCAGCCTGACTAGCGGGAGATGGAGTGAGCAGTTCTTC. This gives the protein CVSLTSGRWSEQFF. The chain is made from TRBV7-9 and TRBJ2-1, with 12 junctional bases fitting TRBD2. Including the terminal cysteine and phenylalanine, the CDR3 comprises 14 residues. Here the CDR3 DNA is all that survives: 42 bases in frame from base 1. The germline V gene (reference sequence) specifies SEHNR as CDR1 and FQNEAQ as CDR2.